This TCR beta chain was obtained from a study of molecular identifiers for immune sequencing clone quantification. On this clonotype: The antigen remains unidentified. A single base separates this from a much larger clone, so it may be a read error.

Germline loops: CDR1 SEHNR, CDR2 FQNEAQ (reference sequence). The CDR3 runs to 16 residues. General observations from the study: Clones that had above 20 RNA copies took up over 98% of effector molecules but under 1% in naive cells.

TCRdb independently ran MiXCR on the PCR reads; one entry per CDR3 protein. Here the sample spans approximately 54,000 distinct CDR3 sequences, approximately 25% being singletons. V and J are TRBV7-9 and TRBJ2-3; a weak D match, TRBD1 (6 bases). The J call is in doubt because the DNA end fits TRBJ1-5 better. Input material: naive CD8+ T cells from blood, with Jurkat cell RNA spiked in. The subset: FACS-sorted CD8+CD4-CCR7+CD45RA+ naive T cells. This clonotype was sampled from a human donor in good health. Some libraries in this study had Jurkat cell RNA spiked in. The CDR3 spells CASSLRDTELTDTQHF. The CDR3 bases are TGTGCCAGCAGCCTCCGGGACACCGAACTCACAGATACGCAGCATTTT.